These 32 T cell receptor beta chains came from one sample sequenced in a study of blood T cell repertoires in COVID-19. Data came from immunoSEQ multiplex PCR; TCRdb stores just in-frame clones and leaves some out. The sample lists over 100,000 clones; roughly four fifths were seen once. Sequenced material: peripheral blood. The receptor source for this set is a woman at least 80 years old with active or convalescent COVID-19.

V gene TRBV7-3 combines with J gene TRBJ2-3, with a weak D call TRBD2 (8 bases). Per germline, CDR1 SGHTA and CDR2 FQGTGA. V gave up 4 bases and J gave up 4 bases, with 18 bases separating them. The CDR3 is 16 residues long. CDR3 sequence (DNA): TGTGCCAGCAGCTATATAGCGGGACAGCTCGCAGATACGCAGTATTTT. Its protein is CASSYIAGQLADTQYF.

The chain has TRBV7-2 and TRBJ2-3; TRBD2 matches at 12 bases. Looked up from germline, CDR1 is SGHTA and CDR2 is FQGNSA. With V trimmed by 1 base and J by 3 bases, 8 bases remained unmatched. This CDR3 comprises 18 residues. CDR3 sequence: CASSLGASGRVRTDTQYF. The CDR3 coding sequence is TGTGCCAGCAGCTTAGGGGCTAGCGGGAGGGTGAGGACAGATACGCAGTATTTT.

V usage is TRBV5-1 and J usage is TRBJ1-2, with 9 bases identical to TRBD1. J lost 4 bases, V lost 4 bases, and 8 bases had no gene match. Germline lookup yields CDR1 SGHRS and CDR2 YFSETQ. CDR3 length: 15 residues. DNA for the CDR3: TGCGCCAGCAGCCCGACAGGGGGACACCGCTATGGCTACACCTTC. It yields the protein CASSPTGGHRYGYTF.

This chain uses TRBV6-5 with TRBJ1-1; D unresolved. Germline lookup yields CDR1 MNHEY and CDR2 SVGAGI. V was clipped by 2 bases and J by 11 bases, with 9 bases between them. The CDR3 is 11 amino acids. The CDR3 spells CASSYGKWAFF. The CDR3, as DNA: TGTGCCAGCAGTTACGGCAAATGGGCTTTCTTT.

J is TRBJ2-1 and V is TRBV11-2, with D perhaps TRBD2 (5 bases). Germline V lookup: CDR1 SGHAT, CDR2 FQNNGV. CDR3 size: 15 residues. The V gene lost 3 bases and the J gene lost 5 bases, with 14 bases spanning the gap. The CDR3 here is CASSLNGGRDNEQFF. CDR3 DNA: TGTGCCAGCAGCTTGAACGGCGGGCGAGACAATGAGCAGTTCTTC. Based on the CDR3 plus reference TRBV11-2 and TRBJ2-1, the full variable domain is EAGVAQSPRYKIIEKRQSVAFWCNPISGHATLYWYQQILGQGPKLLIQFQNNGVVDDSQLPKDRFSAERLKGVDSTLKIQPAKLEDSAVYLCASSLNGGRDNEQFFGPGTRLTVL.

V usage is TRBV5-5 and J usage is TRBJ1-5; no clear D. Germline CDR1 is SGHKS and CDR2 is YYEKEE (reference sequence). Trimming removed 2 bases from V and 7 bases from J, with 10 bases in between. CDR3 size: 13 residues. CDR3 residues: CASSFAGEQPQHF. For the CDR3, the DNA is TGTGCCAGCAGCTTTGCAGGTGAGCAGCCCCAGCATTTT.

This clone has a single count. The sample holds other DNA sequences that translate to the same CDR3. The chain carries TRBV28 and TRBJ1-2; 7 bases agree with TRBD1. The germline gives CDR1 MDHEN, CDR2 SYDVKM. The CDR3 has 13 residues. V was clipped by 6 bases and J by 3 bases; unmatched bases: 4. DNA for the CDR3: TGTGCCAGCAGCCTACAGGGGTACTATGGCTACACCTTC. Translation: CASSLQGYYGYTF.

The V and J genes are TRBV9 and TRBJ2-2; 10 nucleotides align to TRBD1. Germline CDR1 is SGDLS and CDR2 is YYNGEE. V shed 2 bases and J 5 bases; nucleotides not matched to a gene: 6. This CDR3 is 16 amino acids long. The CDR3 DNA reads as TGTGCCAGCAGCGTCGGGACAGGGGAAGAGACCGGGGAGCTGTTTTTT. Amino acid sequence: CASSVGTGEETGELFF. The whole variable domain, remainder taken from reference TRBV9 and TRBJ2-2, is DSGVTQTPKHLITATGQRVTLRCSPRSGDLSVYWYQQSLDQGLQFLIQYYNGEERAKGNILERFSAQQFPDLHSELNLSSLELGDSALYFCASSVGTGEETGELFFGEGSRLTVL.

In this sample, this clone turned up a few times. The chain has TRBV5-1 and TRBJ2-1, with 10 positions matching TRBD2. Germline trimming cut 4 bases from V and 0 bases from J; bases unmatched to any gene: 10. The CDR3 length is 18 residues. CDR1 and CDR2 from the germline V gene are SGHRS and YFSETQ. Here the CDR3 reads CASSPGTSATSSYNEQFF. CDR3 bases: TGCGCCAGCAGCCCCGGGACTAGCGCAACTAGCTCCTACAATGAGCAGTTCTTC. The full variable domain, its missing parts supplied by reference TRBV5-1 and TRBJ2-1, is KAGVTQTPRYLIKTRGQQVTLSCSPISGHRSVSWYQQTPGQGLQFLFEYFSETQRNKGNFPGRFSGRQFSNSRSEMNVSTLELGDSALYLCASSPGTSATSSYNEQFFGPGTRLTVL.

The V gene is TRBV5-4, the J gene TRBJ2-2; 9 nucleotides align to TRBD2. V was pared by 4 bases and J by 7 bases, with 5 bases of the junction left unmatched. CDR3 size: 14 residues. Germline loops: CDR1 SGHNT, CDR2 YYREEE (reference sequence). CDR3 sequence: CASSPLAGNGELFF. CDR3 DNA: TGTGCCAGCAGCCCACTAGCGGGTAACGGGGAGCTGTTTTTT.

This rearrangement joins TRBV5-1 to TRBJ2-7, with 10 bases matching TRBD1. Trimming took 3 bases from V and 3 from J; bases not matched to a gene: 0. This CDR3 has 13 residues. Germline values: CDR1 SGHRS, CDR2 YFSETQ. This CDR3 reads CASSWTGGYEQYF. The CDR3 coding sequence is TGCGCCAGCAGCTGGACAGGGGGCTACGAGCAGTACTTC.

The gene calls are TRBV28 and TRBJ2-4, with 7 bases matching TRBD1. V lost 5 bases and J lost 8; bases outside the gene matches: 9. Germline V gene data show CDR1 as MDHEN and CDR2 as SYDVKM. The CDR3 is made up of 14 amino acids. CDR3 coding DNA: TGTGCCAGCAGTATGCCGGGACAGAAGGACATTCAGTACTTC. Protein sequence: CASSMPGQKDIQYF.

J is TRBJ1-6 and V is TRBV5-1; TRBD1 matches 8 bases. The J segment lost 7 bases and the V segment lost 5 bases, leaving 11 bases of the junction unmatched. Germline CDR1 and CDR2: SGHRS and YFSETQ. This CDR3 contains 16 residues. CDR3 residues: CASRASGTGTNSPLHF. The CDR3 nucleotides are TGCGCCAGCAGGGCTAGTGGGACAGGTACAAATTCACCCCTCCACTTT. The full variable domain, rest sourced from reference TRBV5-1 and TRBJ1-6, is KAGVTQTPRYLIKTRGQQVTLSCSPISGHRSVSWYQQTPGQGLQFLFEYFSETQRNKGNFPGRFSGRQFSNSRSEMNVSTLELGDSALYLCASRASGTGTNSPLHFGNGTRLTVT.

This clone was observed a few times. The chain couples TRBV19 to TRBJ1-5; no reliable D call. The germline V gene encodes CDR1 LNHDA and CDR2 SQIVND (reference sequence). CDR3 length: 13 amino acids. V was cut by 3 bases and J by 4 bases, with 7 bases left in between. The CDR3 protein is CASSMERNQPQHF. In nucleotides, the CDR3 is TGTGCCAGTAGTATGGAGAGAAATCAGCCCCAGCATTTT.

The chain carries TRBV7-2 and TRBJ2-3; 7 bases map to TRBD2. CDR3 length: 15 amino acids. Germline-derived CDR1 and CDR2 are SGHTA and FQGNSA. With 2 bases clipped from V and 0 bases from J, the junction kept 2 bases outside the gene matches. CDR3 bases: TGTGCCAGCAGCTTAAATAGCGGGAGCACAGATACGCAGTATTTT. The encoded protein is CASSLNSGSTDTQYF. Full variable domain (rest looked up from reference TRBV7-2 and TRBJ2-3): GAGVSQSPSNKVTEKGKDVELRCDPISGHTALYWYRQSLGQGLEFLIYFQGNSAPDKSGLPSDRFSAERTGGSVSTLTIQRTQQEDSAVYLCASSLNSGSTDTQYFGPGTRLTVL.

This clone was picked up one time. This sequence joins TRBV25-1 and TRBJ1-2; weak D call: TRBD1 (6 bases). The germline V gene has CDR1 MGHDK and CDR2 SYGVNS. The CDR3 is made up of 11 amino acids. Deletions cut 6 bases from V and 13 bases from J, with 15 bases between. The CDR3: CASSNLGTITF. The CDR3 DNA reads TGTGCCAGCAGCAATTTAGGGACAATCACCTTC.

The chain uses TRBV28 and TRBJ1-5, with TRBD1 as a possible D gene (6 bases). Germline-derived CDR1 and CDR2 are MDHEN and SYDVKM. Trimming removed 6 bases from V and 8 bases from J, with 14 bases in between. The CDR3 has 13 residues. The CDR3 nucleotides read TGTGCCAGCAGGCTACAGGGTACGGAGCCCCAGCATTTT. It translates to CASRLQGTEPQHF.

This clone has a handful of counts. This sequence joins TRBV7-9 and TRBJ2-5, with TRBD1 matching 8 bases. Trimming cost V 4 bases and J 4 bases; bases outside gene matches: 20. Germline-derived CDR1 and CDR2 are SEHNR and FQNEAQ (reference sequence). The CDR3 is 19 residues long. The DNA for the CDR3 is TGTGCCAGCAGCTCCTGGACAGGGAAGACGGCCCTGGGGCTAGAGACCCAGTACTTC. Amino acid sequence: CASSSWTGKTALGLETQYF.

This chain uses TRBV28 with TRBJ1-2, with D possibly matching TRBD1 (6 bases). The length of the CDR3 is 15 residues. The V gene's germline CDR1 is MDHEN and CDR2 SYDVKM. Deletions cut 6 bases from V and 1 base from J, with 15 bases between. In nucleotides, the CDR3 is TGTGCCAGCAGCACGGGACGACAGGTTAACTATGGCTACACCTTC. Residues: CASSTGRQVNYGYTF.

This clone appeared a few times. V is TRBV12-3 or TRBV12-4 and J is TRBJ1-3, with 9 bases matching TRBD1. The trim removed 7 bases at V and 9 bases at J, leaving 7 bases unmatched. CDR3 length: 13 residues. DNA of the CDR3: TGTGCCAGCACTCGGACAGGGGCTGGCACCATATATTTT. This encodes CASTRTGAGTIYF.

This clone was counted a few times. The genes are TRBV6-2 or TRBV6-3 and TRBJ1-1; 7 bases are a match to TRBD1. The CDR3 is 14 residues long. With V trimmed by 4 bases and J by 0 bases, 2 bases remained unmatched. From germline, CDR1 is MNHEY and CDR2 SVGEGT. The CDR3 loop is CASSFGQVNTEAFF. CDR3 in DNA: TGTGCCAGCAGTTTCGGACAGGTGAACACTGAAGCTTTCTTT.

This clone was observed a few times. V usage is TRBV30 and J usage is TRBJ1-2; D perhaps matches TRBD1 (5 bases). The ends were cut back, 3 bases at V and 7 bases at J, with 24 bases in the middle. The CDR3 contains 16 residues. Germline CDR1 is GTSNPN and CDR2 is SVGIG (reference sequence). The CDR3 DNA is TGTGCCTGGAGACAACCCCGGGGGGGAGGGTTCGGTGGCTACACCTTC. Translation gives CAWRQPRGGGFGGYTF.

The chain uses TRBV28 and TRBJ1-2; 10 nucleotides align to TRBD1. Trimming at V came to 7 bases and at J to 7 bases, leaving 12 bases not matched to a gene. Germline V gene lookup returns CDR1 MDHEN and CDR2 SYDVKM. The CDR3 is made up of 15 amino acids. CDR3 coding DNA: TGTGCCAGCATTAAAACCGGGACAGGGGTTGGTGGCTACACCTTC. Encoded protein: CASIKTGTGVGGYTF.

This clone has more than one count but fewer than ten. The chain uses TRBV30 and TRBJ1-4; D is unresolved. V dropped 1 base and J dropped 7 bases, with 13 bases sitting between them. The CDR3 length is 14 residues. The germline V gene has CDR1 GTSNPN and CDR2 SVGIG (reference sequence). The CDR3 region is CAWSATLSGEKLFF. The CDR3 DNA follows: TGTGCCTGGAGTGCGACCCTCTCGGGTGAAAAACTGTTTTTT.

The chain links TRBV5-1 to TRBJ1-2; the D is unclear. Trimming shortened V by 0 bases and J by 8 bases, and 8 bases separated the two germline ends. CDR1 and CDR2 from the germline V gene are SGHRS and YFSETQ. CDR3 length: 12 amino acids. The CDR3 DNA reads TGCGCCAGCAGCTTGGCGGGTGGCGGCTACACCTTC. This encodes CASSLAGGGYTF.

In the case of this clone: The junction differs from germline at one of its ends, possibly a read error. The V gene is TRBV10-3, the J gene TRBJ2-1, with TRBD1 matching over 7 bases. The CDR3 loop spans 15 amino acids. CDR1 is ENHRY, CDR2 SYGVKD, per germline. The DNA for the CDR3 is TGTGCCACCTTACCGGGACAGACTCAATACAATGAGAAGTTCTTC. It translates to CATLPGQTQYNEKFF.

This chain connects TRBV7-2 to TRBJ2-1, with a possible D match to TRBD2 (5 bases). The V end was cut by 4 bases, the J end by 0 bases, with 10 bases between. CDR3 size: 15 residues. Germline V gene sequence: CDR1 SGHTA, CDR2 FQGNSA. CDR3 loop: CASSSIANSYNEQFF. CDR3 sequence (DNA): TGTGCCAGCAGCTCGATAGCGAACTCCTACAATGAGCAGTTCTTC.

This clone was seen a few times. CDR3 sequence reads: CASSLGGTGFSGNTIYF. The CDR3 DNA reads TGTGCCAGCAGCTTGGGGGGGACTGGCTTCTCTGGAAACACCATATATTTT. The chain uses TRBV7-2 and TRBJ1-3; tentatively, D is TRBD1 (5 bases). Germline CDR1 SGHTA, CDR2 FQGNSA. The CDR3 loop spans 17 amino acids. The germline V and J ends were trimmed by 3 bases and 0 bases, with 15 bases remaining between them.

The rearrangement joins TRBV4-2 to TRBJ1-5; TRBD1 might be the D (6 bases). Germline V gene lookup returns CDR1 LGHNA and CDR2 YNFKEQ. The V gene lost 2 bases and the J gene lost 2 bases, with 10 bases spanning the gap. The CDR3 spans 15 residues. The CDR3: CASSQLAGGNQPQHF. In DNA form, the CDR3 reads TGTGCCAGCAGCCAACTCGCAGGGGGCAATCAGCCCCAGCATTTT.

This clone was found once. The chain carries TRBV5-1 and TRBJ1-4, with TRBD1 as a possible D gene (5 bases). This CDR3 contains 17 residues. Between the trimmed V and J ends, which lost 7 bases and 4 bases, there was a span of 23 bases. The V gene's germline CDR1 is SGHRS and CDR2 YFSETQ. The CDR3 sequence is CASSQSGGGRYNEKLFF. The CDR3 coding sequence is TGCGCCAGCTCGCAATCTGGGGGAGGACGGTATAATGAAAAACTGTTTTTT.

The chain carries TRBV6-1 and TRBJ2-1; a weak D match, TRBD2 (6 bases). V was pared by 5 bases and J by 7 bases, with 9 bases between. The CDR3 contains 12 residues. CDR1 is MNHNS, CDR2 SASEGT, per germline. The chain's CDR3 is CASSYGRNEQFF. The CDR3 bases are TGTGCCAGCAGTTATGGGAGGAATGAGCAGTTCTTC.

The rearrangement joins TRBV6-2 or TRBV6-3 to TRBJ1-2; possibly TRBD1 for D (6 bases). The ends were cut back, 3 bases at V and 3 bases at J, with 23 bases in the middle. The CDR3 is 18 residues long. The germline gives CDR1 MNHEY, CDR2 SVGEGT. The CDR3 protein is CASSYNQGPLPRDYGYTF. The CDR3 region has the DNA TGTGCCAGCAGTTATAATCAGGGGCCCCTACCACGCGACTATGGCTACACCTTC.